This TCR beta chain was retrieved from a study of a mutant IDH1 vaccine in newly diagnosed glioma (TCRdb year 2021). Regarding the complete study: Vaccination began 4-6 weeks after radiotherapy alone, or alongside temozolomide cycles in the chemotherapy-containing groups. Visit V12 was the week-35 safety follow-up and visit V13 was the week-47 end of study. Peripheral blood was drawn at six visits: V03 (baseline), V05, V07, V10, V12 and V13. The approximately 33 treated patients were approximately 60% male and around 40% female, with a mean age of roughly 40 years. Before enrollment, patients had received standard therapy of radiotherapy alone, temozolomide alone, or radiochemotherapy with temozolomide; most received the combination. For exploratory analyses, 25 treated patients had longitudinal TCRB deep sequencing done wherever samples were available.

V has 5 bases trimmed and J has 8 bases trimmed; junction bases matching no gene number 9. Based on the germline V gene, the CDR1 and CDR2 sequences are SGHAT and FQNNGV. Inclusive of the bounding cysteine and phenylalanine, the CDR3 is 16 residues long. This entry keeps only the CDR3 DNA: 48 bases, framed from base 1. Remarks on this clone: Its specific antigen is unknown. No quality values exist for individual bases; no much larger clone is one base distant.

Broader findings and caveats from the paper: No apparent relationship was observed between pseudoprogression and alterations in the top peripheral T cell clonotypes detected by TCRB sequencing. Immune responses induced by the vaccine were seen in 93.3% of patients across multiple MHC alleles. Selection of PBMC samples for TCRB deep sequencing was based on availability. It was noted by the authors that analyses of patient blood samples could not be reproduced owing to sample limitations.

The sample's time point label, decoded: week 35, safety follow-up. Every vaccine dose consisted of 300 ug of a 20-mer mutant IDH1 peptide in Montanide, administered subcutaneously together with topical imiquimod. Patients received eight vaccinations in weeks 1, 3, 5, 7, 11, 15, 19 and 23, corresponding to visits V03 through V10. Newly diagnosed WHO grade 3 or 4 IDH1-mutant astrocytomas showing loss of nuclear ATRX were present in the donors. The samples were drawn from NOA16, a multicentre, single-arm, open-label phase I trial in Germany that tested a mutant IDH1 peptide vaccine in humans for the first time. Genomic DNA for TCRB sequencing was isolated from EDTA blood with the DNeasy Blood and Tissue Kit. Preparation of the library involved the immunoSEQ multiplex PCR assay. Following the manufacturer's protocol, the hsTCRB Kit was used to amplify rearranged TCR beta chain sequences. TCRB libraries were sequenced on an Illumina MiSeq. In the source study's methods: The kit vendor's proprietary platform handled demultiplexing, trimming and gene mapping. TCRdb retrieved this table from immuneACCESS and kept in-frame rearrangements only. Not all clones are present; in checked studies, unresolved V genes account for under half, and no reason is known for the remainder. The V and J calls and clone size come from that table; D and trimming were worked out from the DNA. The sample profile shows roughly 49,000 clones; around 92% of them were found once. More than 2% of the sample is taken by the ten largest.

This chain joins TRBV11-2 to TRBJ2-1; 13 central bases correspond to TRBD2. Sequences were derived from PBMCs, sampled from a glioma patient whose treatment included an IDH1 peptide vaccine. The receptor was isolated from a man between 45 and 60 years old with glioma. Read as DNA, the sequence is TGTGCCAGCAGCCTAACTAGCGGGAGGGCCATAGATGAGCAGTTCTTC. It encodes CASSLTSGRAIDEQFF.